This TCR beta chain was captured in a study of blood T cell repertoires in COVID-19. The assay was immunoSEQ multiplex PCR, and TCRdb's table has in-frame clones only and misses some. The sample holds about 280,000 clones; about 85% are singletons and the top ten take under 3%. This clone was seen once. V shed 3 bases and J 2 bases; nucleotides not matched to a gene: 1. The CDR3 covers 14 residues. In germline, CDR1 is LGHNA, CDR2 YSLEER. The clonotype comes from a woman aged 45-59 years who had recovered from COVID-19. The material sequenced was PBMCs or T cells enriched from blood (not recorded which). V and J are TRBV4-3 and TRBJ1-5; 7 bases are shared with TRBD1. The CDR3: CASSHDRGNQPQHF. In nucleotides, the CDR3 is TGCGCCAGCAGCCACGACAGGGGCAATCAGCCCCAGCATTTT.